Listed here is a single T cell receptor beta chain. Its antigen has not been determined. Base qualities are not provided; no much larger clone lies one nucleotide away. In total, over 600 healthy bone marrow donors made up the cohort. All cohort members were sampled while nominally healthy, although unrecorded immune exposures were likely present. The donor tested CMV seronegative, placing the donor among the 350 or so seronegative members of the cohort. A peripheral blood sample was provided by each donor, and peripheral blood mononuclear cells were used for TCR beta sequencing. Genomic DNA was extracted from the blood cell samples with the Qiagen DNeasy Blood Extraction Kit. The CDR3 covers 16 residues, taking in both the cysteine and the phenylalanine. Left in the record is the CDR3 DNA by itself, 48 bases read in frame from the first base. The CDR1 and CDR2 encoded by the germline V gene are SGDLS and YYNGEE. V has 1 base trimmed and J has 1 base trimmed; junction bases matching no gene number 5.

This sample was included in a study of cytomegalovirus exposure and HLA in healthy donors (dated by TCRdb to the late 2010s). General notes on the study: In an earlier analysis of 587 of the donors, 250 to 350 Gb of sequence data and 117 million unique TCR beta sequences from approximately 180 million T cells were reported. Donor age, sex, ethnicity and CMV serostatus were compiled alongside the repertoire data. A later analysis re-examined previously published TCR beta repertoires from over 500 donors and added high-resolution HLA genotyping to investigate patterns of TCR occurrence. Class I and class II HLA loci were covered by the typing at four-digit resolution. An early release that covered more than 550 HLA-typed donors contained around 330 gigabases of sequencing data and some 87 million unique TCR sequences. In a later genetic analysis, genome-wide SNP genotypes for about 65% of the roughly 670 donors were used, and that subset was treated as a discovery cohort. The study combined high-throughput TCR immunosequencing, statistical association of individual TCRs with disease status, and machine learning to predict cytomegalovirus infection status. Among over 350 genotyped donors of the cohort, an average of 235,054 unique TCR beta nucleotide sequences were sequenced per donor, about a sixth of them non-productive. Four to six DR-DQ haplotypes were handled as single units for association and clustering, since linkage in the cohort was strong. Rather than drawing on any new phenotypic data, the later analysis identified candidate immune exposures from TCR beta sequences and the way those sequences occurred across donors. The study aimed to test whether signatures of past pathogen exposure could be identified by cataloging public T cell receptors. The number of donors typed differed by locus, with about 629-630 for A, B, C, DRB1 and DQB1, approximately 500 for DQA1, approximately 570 for DPA1, and about 450 for DPB1. To decide whether each TCR beta V gene segment behaved as functional or pseudogenic, an earlier analysis of nearly 600 of the donors relied on high-throughput TCR beta sequencing. Every repertoire in the discovery cohort had been generated on one and the same sequencing platform. Of the roughly 400 genotyped donors, over 65% fell in the genetic ancestry cluster associated with self-reported Caucasian donors. A separate validation cohort of 100 to 150 different subjects was used in addition to the roughly 700-subject first cohort. The study used immunosequencing to profile the T cell repertoires of hundreds of subjects and linked those repertoires to cytomegalovirus serostatus.

Libraries came from the immunoSEQ multiplex PCR assay. For the multiplex PCR, a mixture combining 60 forward primers for TCR Vbeta segments and 13 reverse primers for TCR Jbeta segments was used. The CDR3 region of rearranged TCR beta genes was amplified from genomic DNA with a multiplex PCR assay. The amplified TCR beta libraries were sequenced on the Illumina HiSeq System as 87-base-pair reads. The original pipeline was this. A later analysis tallied tens of millions of unique TCR beta chains across the 700 or so repertoires, and around 9.9 million of those chains were shared by two or more donors. Raw reads were error-corrected and collapsed into unique sequences with a nearest-neighbor algorithm that merged closely related sequences to remove PCR and sequencing errors. Alignment of CDR3 sequences to IMGT reference sequences was used to assign V, D and J gene segments. Each retained sequence needed at least a six-nucleotide match to both a V gene segment and a J gene segment. Rearrangements were classified as productive when the CDR3 lacked stop codons and remained in frame with V and J, and all other rearrangements were classified as non-productive. CDR3 was defined according to IMGT convention as the region running from the second conserved V-encoded cysteine to the conserved J-encoded phenylalanine. In an earlier analysis of approximately 590 of the donors, sequences lacking an unambiguous match to a single V gene segment were excluded. In an earlier analysis of some 590 of the donors, V segments were called functional above 56.7% productive rearrangements and were called segregating when the between-donor standard deviation exceeded 5%. To diagnose cytomegalovirus status from the catalog of TCR beta chain sequences, a statistical classification framework was built. In a later analysis, V and J genes were assigned by comparing TCR nucleotide sequences against IMGT/GENE-DB human TR gene sequences. Using the TCRdist pipeline, a later analysis assigned CDR3 sequences along with most-parsimonious VDJ recombination scenarios. In a later analysis, each TCR beta chain was defined by its CDR3 amino acid sequence together with its V-gene family, and reads lacking a unique V-gene family were excluded. A later analysis removed 500 to 650 highly shared, low-generation-probability nucleotide sequences to deal with suspected cross-contamination and a sequencing artifact. In a later analysis, a clonal expansion index was calculated for each public chain from normalized within-repertoire ranks of inferred template counts. In a later analysis, generation probabilities were computed using a VDJ recombination model fitted to out-of-frame rearrangements, and the results were checked against IGoR. Hypergeometric tests were used in a later analysis to score TCR-TCR, TCR-HLA and TCR-CMV co-occurrence, with a repertoire-size bias correction applied to the TCR pairs. To estimate false discovery rates, a later analysis permuted the HLA or CMV assignments 20 times. In a later analysis, co-occurring TCRs were grouped with DBSCAN, and TCRdist sequence similarity was added when clustering was performed within HLA-allele-positive subsets. Repertoires with fewer than 30,000 or more than 120,000 public chains were left out of co-occurrence clustering, as were five repertoires with anomalous nucleotide sharing. As stored in TCRdb, this immuneACCESS dataset retains in-frame rearrangements with V and J assigned. A fraction of the clones does not appear; measured against another copy, unresolved V genes explain less than half of the discrepancy, and the remainder lacks a known reason. V, J and clone size were drawn from that table, and D and trimming were deduced from the DNA. The sample data list under 200,000 clones, and 79% of these were observed just once. The ten largest account for roughly 0.76% of the sample.

Overall study outcomes, separate from this receptor: In vitro tests confirmed that a few of the cytomegalovirus-associated TCR beta chains recognize cytomegalovirus antigens. V-gene and J-gene trimming of TCR beta chains was associated with a missense DCLRE1C variant in a later genetic analysis, and the association was replicated in an independent cohort. Specific HLA alleles were associated with roughly 17,000 TCR beta sequences at a false discovery rate of 0.05 in a later analysis. While some public TCRs were present in many individuals, most TCR sequences turned up only very rarely across donors. The earlier analysis of fewer than 750 of the donors excluded approximately 17 rarely observed V segments, including chromosome 9 orphons, because counts were too low. A later analysis reported that several top co-occurrence clusters appeared linked to parvovirus B19, influenza, CMV and Epstein-Barr virus. In a later analysis, HLA-associated TCR beta chains were found to be more clonally expanded and to have lower generation probabilities than equally common non-associated chains. In a later genetic analysis, fewer N-insertions in productive TCRs were reported among donors in an Asian-associated ancestry cluster than the roughly 700-donor mean. Assigning TCR associations to individual alleles was difficult when HLA alleles, especially DR and DQ, strongly co-occurred. A group of highly shared sequence variants was considered likely to be a technical artifact of the sequencing pipeline. Because HLA typing was missing for some donors at each locus, association tests included only the typed subset. Some IMGT-functional V segments, including TRBV6-2 and TRBV6-3, could not be distinguished by the 87-base-pair reads and were therefore excluded. A further reported finding was that TCR beta sequences accurately predicted the HLA-A and HLA-B alleles for most subjects in the first cohort. The study listed 164 TCR beta chains as associated with cytomegalovirus. A later analysis found that TCR association rates varied across HLA loci, with DRB1 alleles showing the most associated TCRs and HLA-C alleles the fewest. Linkage disequilibrium might explain the correlated functional status among segregating V segments, but an unknown experimental factor could not be excluded. Broadly in line with IMGT annotations, most TCR beta V segments showed up in productive rearrangements about 87% or about 30% of the time in an earlier analysis of approximately 600 of the donors. The classifier was reported to diagnose cytomegalovirus status with high specificity and sensitivity in both the original cohort and the validation cohort. Sequencing depth was assumed to be roughly uniform across donors in the presence/absence analyses, though that assumption may not hold. The only immune exposure information available for the cohort was CMV serostatus. This cohort had only TCR beta chains sequenced, and the lack of alpha or paired-chain data limited which features could be detected. According to a later analysis, most CMV-associated TCR beta chains appeared to be HLA-restricted, and the HLA associations seemed to be driven largely by CMV exposure. It was suggested by the authors that the approach could potentially be generalized to other disease states and immunological phenotypes.

The chain is assembled from TRBV9 and TRBJ2-5, and TRBD2 aligns with 9 junction nucleotides. The origin of this receptor is a woman aged 40-49 years in good health and CMV-seronegative. The sample taken for sequencing was PBMCs. The encoded CDR3 is CASSVSTSGPQETQYF. DNA sequence: TGTGCCAGCAGCGTATCGACTAGCGGTCCCCAAGAGACCCAGTACTTC. Beyond the CDR3, the reference TRBV9 and TRBJ2-5 genes provide the residues; the full variable domain reads: DSGVTQTPKHLITATGQRVTLRCSPRSGDLSVYWYQQSLDQGLQFLIQYYNGEERAKGNILERFSAQQFPDLHSELNLSSLELGDSALYFCASSVSTSGPQETQYFGPGTRLLVL.